Here is one T cell receptor beta chain with its context. The antigen remains undetermined. The material for each subset, its genomic DNA, was split evenly across several immunoSEQ plates. Profiled with immunoSEQ multiplex PCR; TCRdb holds only in-frame clones, not every one. Of roughly 1,500,000 clones listed, around 98.5% are singletons. Trimming at V came to 7 bases and at J to 5 bases, leaving 12 bases not matched to a gene. This CDR3 is built from 16 residues. Germline lookup yields CDR1 SGHVS and CDR2 FQNEAQ. Free of recent acute infections or vaccinations, the donors were healthy HIV-negative adults. This record belongs to a study of shared clonotypes between healthy human individuals. Study results and caveats: Several donors shared around 5.1% of their naive CD4 clonotypes. Among donors, sharing of clonotypes was expected to be affected by sequencing depth.

Sequencing used naive CD4+ T cells sorted from blood. Subset given: CD45RA+ positively selected. This chain uses TRBV7-8 with TRBJ2-1; TRBD2 agrees at 9 bases. The clonotype originates from a young man in good health. Here the CDR3 DNA reads TGTGCCAGCACCAAATTTAAAGCGGGAGGCCACAATGAGCAGTTCTTC. The encoded protein is CASTKFKAGGHNEQFF.